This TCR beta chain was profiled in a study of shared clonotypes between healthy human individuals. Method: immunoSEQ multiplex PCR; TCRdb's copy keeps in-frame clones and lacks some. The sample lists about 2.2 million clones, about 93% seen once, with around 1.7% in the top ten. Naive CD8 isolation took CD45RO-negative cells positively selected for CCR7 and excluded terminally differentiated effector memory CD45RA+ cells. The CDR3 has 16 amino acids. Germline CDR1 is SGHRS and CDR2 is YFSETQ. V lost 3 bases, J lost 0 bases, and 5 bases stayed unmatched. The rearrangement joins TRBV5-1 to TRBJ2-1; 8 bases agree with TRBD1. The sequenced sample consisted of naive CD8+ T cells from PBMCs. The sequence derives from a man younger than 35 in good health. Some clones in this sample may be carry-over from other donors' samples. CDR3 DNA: TGCGCCAGCAGCTGGGGGACAGGCGCCTCCTACAATGAGCAGTTCTTC. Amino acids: CASSWGTGASYNEQFF.